These 4 T cell receptor beta chains were sequenced from one sample in a study of CD8 T cells in ankylosing spondylitis. TCRdb processed the 5' RACE reads anew with MiXCR; each CDR3 protein has one entry. This table holds 250,000 to 350,000 distinct CDR3 sequences, less than 25% found once. Sequenced sample: blood, either unsorted or a sorted T cell fraction (not recorded which). These TCRs come from a female donor with ankylosing spondylitis or in good health (not recorded which).

The sample holds a few counts of this clonotype. V is TRBV20-1 and J is TRBJ2-7; D is possibly TRBD1 (6 bases). V lost 5 bases to trimming and J lost 0 bases, with 17 bases between them. The CDR3 runs to 15 residues. CDR1 DFQATT and CDR2 SNEGSKA come from the germline V gene (reference sequence). The CDR3 DNA sequence: TGCAGTGCTGAGACCGGGACACCCAGCTCCTACGAGCAGTACTTC. Its translation: CSAETGTPSSYEQYF.

This clonotype was seen a handful of times. V gene TRBV20-1 combines with J gene TRBJ2-2; TRBD2 matches at 8 bases. The CDR3 has 16 amino acids. Looked up from germline, CDR1 is DFQATT and CDR2 is SNEGSKA (reference sequence). The V segment lost 3 bases and the J segment 2 bases; nucleotides outside the gene matches: 8. CDR3 in DNA: TGCAGTGCTAGGAGGAGCGGGAGTATAAACACCGGGGAGCTGTTTTTT. Amino acids: CSARRSGSINTGELFF.

The V and J genes are TRBV7-6 and TRBJ2-3; D is ambiguous. Germline V gives CDR1 SGHVS, CDR2 FNYEAQ. CDR3 length: 15 residues. Trimming took off 5 bases at V and 0 bases at J, with 12 bases between the two ends. Here the CDR3 DNA reads TGTGCCAGCAGCGTGGGCATACCTAGCACAGATACGCAGTATTTT. It specifies CASSVGIPSTDTQYF.

This clonotype was picked up a small number of times. J is TRBJ1-4 and V is TRBV20-1, with 8 bases aligning to TRBD1. The CDR3 is made up of 14 amino acids. Germline V gene sequence: CDR1 DFQATT, CDR2 SNEGSKA (reference sequence). The trim removed 0 bases at V and 8 bases at J, leaving 5 bases unmatched. CDR3 amino acids: CSAREAGGLEKLFF. CDR3 in DNA: TGCAGTGCTAGAGAGGCAGGGGGCTTAGAAAAACTGTTTTTT.